The 9 T cell receptor beta chains listed next were all sequenced from one sample in a study of blood T cell repertoires in COVID-19. The assay was immunoSEQ multiplex PCR, and TCRdb's table has in-frame clones only and misses some. The data contain about 17,000 clones, over 60% of them singletons. Sequencing was done on a sample of peripheral blood. These receptors all stem from a man aged 65 to 79 with COVID-19, enrolled during active disease.

The rearrangement joins TRBV6-5 to TRBJ2-1; 14 bases are shared with TRBD2. In germline, CDR1 is MNHEY, CDR2 SVGAGI. V trimming: 6 bases; J trimming: 9 bases; junction bases outside the gene matches: 7. This CDR3 has 15 amino acids. This CDR3 reads CASSSGTSGRVEQFF. In nucleotides, the CDR3 is TGTGCCAGCAGCTCCGGGACTAGCGGGAGAGTTGAGCAGTTCTTC.

By frequency in the sample, this clone is medium-sized. The chain links TRBV29-1 to TRBJ2-3, with a tentative D call TRBD2 (7 bases). The CDR3 is 14 amino acids. The V gene's germline CDR1 is SQVTM and CDR2 ANQGSEA. Between the trimmed V and J ends, which lost 3 bases and 3 bases, there was a span of 13 bases. The CDR3 is CSVDRGAETDTQYF. The CDR3 coding sequence is TGCAGCGTTGATCGGGGGGCGGAGACAGATACGCAGTATTTT.

This rearrangement joins TRBV23-1 to TRBJ1-5; maybe TRBD1 (5 bases). TRBV23-1 is classed as an ORF, of uncertain function. Trimming cost V 0 bases and J 0 bases, with 12 bases left between them. This CDR3 spans 17 amino acids. In DNA, the CDR3 is TGCGCCAGCAGTCAATCGAACAGGAGCTATAGCAATCAGCCCCAGCATTTT. Its translation: CASSQSNRSYSNQPQHF.

CDR3 sequence (DNA): TGTGCCTGGAGCCATAAAGGACTAGCGGACAATGAGCAGTTCTTC. This gives the protein CAWSHKGLADNEQFF. The rearrangement joins TRBV30 to TRBJ2-1, with 10 bases fitting TRBD2. Germline V gene lookup returns CDR1 GTSNPN and CDR2 SVGIG (reference sequence). The CDR3 sequence is 15 residues long. The V segment lost 3 bases and the J segment 5 bases; nucleotides outside the gene matches: 7.

This clone was observed a handful of times. The chain combines TRBV7-2 with TRBJ1-3; D is uncertain. Germline lookup yields CDR1 SGHTA and CDR2 FQGNSA. The CDR3 consists of 14 residues. V lost 4 bases and J 2 bases, leaving 9 bases between the germline ends. The CDR3 reads CASSSMRAGNTIYF. The CDR3 DNA is TGTGCCAGCAGCTCCATGAGGGCTGGAAACACCATATATTTT.

V is TRBV19 and J is TRBJ1-5; 9 nucleotides align to TRBD1. V was pared by 7 bases and J by 6 bases, with 10 bases of the junction left unmatched. The CDR3 has 15 residues. The germline V gene has CDR1 LNHDA and CDR2 SQIVND (reference sequence). The CDR3 reads CASTLGTGWGQPQHF. The CDR3 nucleotides are TGTGCCAGTACCCTCGGGACAGGGTGGGGTCAGCCCCAGCATTTT.

The rearrangement uses TRBV18 and TRBJ1-1, with D possibly being TRBD1 (6 bases). CDR1 and CDR2 (germline): KGHSH, LQKENI. The CDR3 loop spans 14 amino acids. V lost 8 bases and J 4 bases, leaving 17 bases between the germline ends. CDR3 in DNA: TGTGCCAGCCAGAACAGGGCCTTGGCCACTGAAGCTTTCTTT. Protein product: CASQNRALATEAFF.

J is TRBJ1-5 and V is TRBV28, with 11 bases lining up with TRBD1. The CDR3 loop spans 15 amino acids. V lost 3 bases and J lost 6; bases outside the gene matches: 4. Germline values: CDR1 MDHEN, CDR2 SYDVKM. CDR3 protein: CASSLDRGLSQPQHF. For the CDR3, the DNA is TGTGCCAGCAGTTTGGACAGGGGGCTTAGTCAGCCCCAGCATTTT. Complete variable domain (other parts from reference TRBV28 and TRBJ1-5): DVKVTQSSRYLVKRTGEKVFLECVQDMDHENMFWYRQDPGLGLRLIYFSYDVKMKEKGDIPEGYSVSREKKERFSLILESASTNQTSMYLCASSLDRGLSQPQHFGDGTRLSIL.

V usage is TRBV7-6 and J usage is TRBJ2-1; 9 positions agree with TRBD2. Germline V gene data show CDR1 as SGHVS and CDR2 as FNYEAQ. The CDR3 sequence is 16 residues long. V was pared by 2 bases and J by 2 bases, with 4 bases of the junction left unmatched. CDR3 region: CASSLLPSGAYNEQFF. The CDR3 nucleotides are TGTGCCAGCAGCTTATTACCTAGCGGGGCCTACAATGAGCAGTTCTTC.